This TCR beta chain was profiled in a study of identical twins. V shed 3 bases, J shed 9 bases, and the junction held 6 bases outside the gene matches. The CDR3 length is 14 residues. Per germline, CDR1 MDHEN and CDR2 SYDVKM. TCRdb recomputed calls from the 5' RACE reads with MiXCR, one row per CDR3 protein. The profile covers approximately 630,000 distinct CDR3 sequences, with about 7% appearing a single time and 1.5% to 2% taken by the ten largest. There are many counts of this clonotype. As yet, its antigen is unknown. Points from the study as a whole: Clonotypes of the beta chain that were abundant in cord blood carried fewer insertions (memory repertoires showed none). Cross-sectional statistics, not tracking of the same donors, supported the conclusions.

These data are also associated with another study on yellow fever vaccine responses in identical twins.

Sequences were obtained from PBMCs. V and J are TRBV28 and TRBJ2-2, with 8 nucleotides matching TRBD2. This sequence was found in a young woman in good health. Here the CDR3 reads CASSLGTSTRELFF. Written as DNA, the CDR3 is TGTGCCAGCAGTTTGGGGACTAGTACCCGGGAGCTGTTTTTT.